This T cell receptor beta chain was documented in a study of T cells in Graves' hyperthyroidism and ophthalmopathy. Study context: Peripheral blood was drawn at first diagnosis, prior to all treatment.

This clonotype was found many times. Its antigen is undetermined. Study observations and caveats: Blood samples included most of the expanded thyroid clonotypes exceeding 0.001. A median roughly six months before onset, the model predicted ophthalmopathy.

RNA transcripts served as the template for amplifying TCR beta CDR3 regions. Initially, a first-round RT-PCR of the TCR CDR3 employed the HTBI primer set. TCRdb ran MiXCR on the multiplex PCR reads and lists one entry per CDR3 protein. The sample includes hundreds of thousands of distinct CDR3 sequences, approximately 13% seen only once; the top ten take 9.2%. Germline CDR1 and CDR2: MNHNS and SASEGT. Unmatched junction bases numbered 3, after V lost 4 bases and J lost 8 bases. The CDR3 is 13 amino acids. The chain couples TRBV6-1 to TRBJ2-1, with TRBD1 matching over 9 bases. Sequenced sample: blood. The TCR originated in a woman aged 18-29 years with Graves' hyperthyroidism. CDR3: CASSADRGYEQFF. CDR3 sequence (DNA): TGTGCCAGCAGTGCTGACAGGGGGTATGAGCAGTTCTTC.